The 8 T cell receptor beta chains presented below share a single source sample, sequenced in a study of T-cell reconstitution after alpha-beta-depleted transplantation in children. Preparation of the TCRbeta library involved a method that used unique molecular identifiers. TCRdb independently ran MiXCR on the PCR reads; one entry per CDR3 protein. The sample lists about 190,000 distinct CDR3 sequences; 8.5% to 14% were seen once. The sequencing here drew on PBMCs, taken before TCRalphabeta/CD19-depleted stem cell transplant. The receptors stem from a boy younger than 10 with acute myeloid leukemia, due to receive a stem cell transplant.

This clonotype was seen many times. The gene calls are TRBV6-1 and TRBJ1-2; weak D call: TRBD1 (5 bases). The germline V gene encodes CDR1 MNHNS and CDR2 SASEGT. The CDR3 is 15 residues long. Trimming removed 11 bases from V and 7 bases from J, with 26 bases in between. The CDR3 DNA sequence: TGTGCCGTAGGGGCAGGCACTCAACCTTTTGGTGGCTACACCTTC. It is translated as CAVGAGTQPFGGYTF.

This clonotype was seen repeatedly, ten times or more. V usage is TRBV2 and J usage is TRBJ2-3; D unclear. The CDR3 extends over 12 amino acids. The germline CDR1 and CDR2 sequences are SNHLY and FYNNEI. V dropped 8 bases and J dropped 2 bases, with 8 bases sitting between them. For the CDR3, the DNA is TGTGCCAGCGCTGAAATCACAGATACGCAGTATTTT. It specifies CASAEITDTQYF.

There are many counts of this clonotype. The chain carries TRBV24-1 and TRBJ2-5, with TRBD1 matching over 7 bases. The CDR3 loop spans 15 amino acids. With V trimmed by 4 bases and J by 2 bases, 6 bases remained unmatched. Germline V lookup: CDR1 KGHDR, CDR2 SFDVKD. CDR3 amino acids: CATSDPGTEQETQYF. CDR3 in DNA: TGTGCCACCAGTGACCCTGGGACAGAGCAAGAGACCCAGTACTTC.

This clonotype came up many times. The genes are TRBV5-1 and TRBJ2-6; maybe TRBD1 (5 bases). Looked up from germline, CDR1 is SGHRS and CDR2 is YFSETQ. CDR3 length: 16 residues. Trimming shortened V by 0 bases and J by 4 bases, and 11 bases separated the two germline ends. CDR3 in DNA: TGCGCCAGCAGCTTGGCCCCAGGGTCCGGGGCCAACGTCCTGACTTTC. It is translated as CASSLAPGSGANVLTF.

This clonotype appeared many times. The chain is built from TRBV7-9 and TRBJ1-2; D uncertain. Trimming left V 1 base short and J 8 bases short, with 17 bases between. This CDR3 contains 15 residues. From germline, CDR1 is SEHNR and CDR2 FQNEAQ (reference sequence). The CDR3 is CASSLVNPVLLGYTF. CDR3 nucleotide sequence: TGTGCCAGCAGCTTAGTTAATCCGGTTCTCCTCGGCTACACCTTC.

The sample holds many counts of this clonotype. The chain carries TRBV20-1 and TRBJ2-2; no definite D call. V gave up 6 bases and J gave up 4 bases, with 9 bases separating them. In germline, CDR1 is DFQATT, CDR2 SNEGSKA (reference sequence). The CDR3 spans 12 residues. DNA for the CDR3: TGCAGTGCCCGCCAAGCCACCGGGGAGCTGTTTTTT. Translation gives CSARQATGELFF.

This clonotype was seen repeatedly, ten times or more. V is TRBV3-1 and J is TRBJ1-4; D not certain. The V gene lost 2 bases and the J gene lost 5 bases, with 9 bases spanning the gap. CDR3 length: 14 residues. Germline loops: CDR1 LGHDT, CDR2 YNNKEL (reference sequence). For the CDR3, the DNA is TGTGCCAGCAGCCAATGGGGAGAGAATGAAAAACTGTTTTTT. Its translation: CASSQWGENEKLFF.

This clonotype showed up just a few times. The chain is built from TRBV6-2 or TRBV6-3 and TRBJ1-5, with D unclear. Germline-derived CDR1 and CDR2 are MNHEY and SVGEGT. Trimming removed 2 bases from V and 7 bases from J, with 18 bases in between. CDR3 length: 16 residues. DNA for the CDR3: TGTGCCAGCAGTTACCCAGAGGGTTCCTTCAGACAGCCCCAGCATTTT. Translation gives CASSYPEGSFRQPQHF.